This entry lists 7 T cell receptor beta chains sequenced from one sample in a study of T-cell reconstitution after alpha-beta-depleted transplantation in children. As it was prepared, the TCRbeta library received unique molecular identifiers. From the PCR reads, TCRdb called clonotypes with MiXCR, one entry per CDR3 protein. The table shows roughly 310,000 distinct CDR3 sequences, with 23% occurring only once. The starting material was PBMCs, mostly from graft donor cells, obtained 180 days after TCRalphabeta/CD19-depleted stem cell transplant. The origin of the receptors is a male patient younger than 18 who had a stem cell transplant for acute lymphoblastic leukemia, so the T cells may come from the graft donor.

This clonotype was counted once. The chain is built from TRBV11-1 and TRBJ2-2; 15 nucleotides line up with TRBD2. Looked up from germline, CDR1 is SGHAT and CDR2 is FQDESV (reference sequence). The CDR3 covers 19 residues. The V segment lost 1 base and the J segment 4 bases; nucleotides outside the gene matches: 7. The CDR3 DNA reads TGTGCCAGCAGCTTAGACCCGGGACTAGCGGGAGGTCGCACCGGGGAGCTGTTTTTT. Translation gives CASSLDPGLAGGRTGELFF.

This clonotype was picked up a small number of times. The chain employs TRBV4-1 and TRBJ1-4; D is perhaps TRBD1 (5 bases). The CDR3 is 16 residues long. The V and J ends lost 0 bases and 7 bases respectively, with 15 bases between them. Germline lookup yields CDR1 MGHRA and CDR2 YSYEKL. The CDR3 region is CASSQDTGAQSEKLFF. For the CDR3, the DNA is TGCGCCAGCAGCCAAGATACCGGGGCACAGAGTGAAAAACTGTTTTTT.

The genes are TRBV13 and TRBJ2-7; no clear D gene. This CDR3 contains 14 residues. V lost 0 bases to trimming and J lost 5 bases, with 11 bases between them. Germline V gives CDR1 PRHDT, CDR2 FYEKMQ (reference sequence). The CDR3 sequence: CASSLGLVEHEQYF. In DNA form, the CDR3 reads TGTGCCAGCAGCTTAGGGCTAGTGGAGCACGAGCAGTACTTC. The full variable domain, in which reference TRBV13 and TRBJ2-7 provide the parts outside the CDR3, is AAGVIQSPRHLIKEKRETATLKCYPIPRHDTVYWYQQGPGQDPQFLISFYEKMQSDKGSIPDRFSAQQFSDYHSELNMSSLELGDSALYFCASSLGLVEHEQYFGPGTRLTVT.

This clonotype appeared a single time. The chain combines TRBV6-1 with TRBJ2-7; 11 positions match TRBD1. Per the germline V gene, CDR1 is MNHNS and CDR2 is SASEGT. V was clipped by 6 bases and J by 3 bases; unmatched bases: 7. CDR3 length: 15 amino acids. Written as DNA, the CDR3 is TGTGCCAGCAGAGAGGGACAGGGGGAGTTCTACGAGCAGTACTTC. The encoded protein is CASREGQGEFYEQYF.

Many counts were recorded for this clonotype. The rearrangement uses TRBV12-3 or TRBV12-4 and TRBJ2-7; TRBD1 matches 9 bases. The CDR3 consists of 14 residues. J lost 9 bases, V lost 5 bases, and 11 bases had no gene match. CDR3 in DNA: TGTGCCAGCAGTACCGGACAGGGGTGGATCGCGCAGTACTTC. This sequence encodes CASSTGQGWIAQYF.

DNA of the CDR3: TGCAGTGCCCGTCGGGACCTAAGTGAAGCTTTCTTT. Its translation is CSARRDLSEAFF. The rearrangement joins TRBV20-1 to TRBJ1-1; D is possibly TRBD1 (5 bases). Germline CDR1 is DFQATT and CDR2 is SNEGSKA (reference sequence). The CDR3 is 12 amino acids. V was cut by 6 bases and J by 7 bases, with 15 bases left in between.

Written as DNA, the CDR3 is TGTGCCAGCAGCTTATTTAGGGGACAGACGAACGAGCAGTACTTC. Its translation is CASSLFRGQTNEQYF. The rearrangement links TRBV7-2 to TRBJ2-7; 7 bases align to TRBD1. Looked up from germline, CDR1 is SGHTA and CDR2 is FQGNSA. The CDR3 has 15 residues. The V segment lost 2 bases and the J segment 5 bases; nucleotides outside the gene matches: 9. The entire variable domain, with the rest obtained from reference TRBV7-2 and TRBJ2-7, is as follows: GAGVSQSPSNKVTEKGKDVELRCDPISGHTALYWYRQSLGQGLEFLIYFQGNSAPDKSGLPSDRFSAERTGGSVSTLTIQRTQQEDSAVYLCASSLFRGQTNEQYFGPGTRLTVT.